Here is one T cell receptor (beta chain) with its context. This CDR3 spans 16 amino acids. V was pared by 10 bases and J by 0 bases, with 18 bases between. The germline gives CDR1 SGHAT, CDR2 FQNNGV. The PCR contained 60 Vbeta and 13 Jbeta primers. Profiled with immunoSEQ multiplex PCR; TCRdb holds only in-frame clones, not every one. The table records approximately 100,000 clones, approximately 70% of them present only once. The data were taken from a study of cytomegalovirus exposure and HLA in healthy donors. Source material: PBMCs. This sequence originates from a woman in her 50s in good health and CMV-seronegative. V is TRBV11-2 and J is TRBJ2-2; D remains unclear. The CDR3 loop is CATKETPHSNTGELFF. CDR3 bases: TGTGCCACCAAGGAGACTCCTCACTCGAACACCGGGGAGCTGTTTTTT.